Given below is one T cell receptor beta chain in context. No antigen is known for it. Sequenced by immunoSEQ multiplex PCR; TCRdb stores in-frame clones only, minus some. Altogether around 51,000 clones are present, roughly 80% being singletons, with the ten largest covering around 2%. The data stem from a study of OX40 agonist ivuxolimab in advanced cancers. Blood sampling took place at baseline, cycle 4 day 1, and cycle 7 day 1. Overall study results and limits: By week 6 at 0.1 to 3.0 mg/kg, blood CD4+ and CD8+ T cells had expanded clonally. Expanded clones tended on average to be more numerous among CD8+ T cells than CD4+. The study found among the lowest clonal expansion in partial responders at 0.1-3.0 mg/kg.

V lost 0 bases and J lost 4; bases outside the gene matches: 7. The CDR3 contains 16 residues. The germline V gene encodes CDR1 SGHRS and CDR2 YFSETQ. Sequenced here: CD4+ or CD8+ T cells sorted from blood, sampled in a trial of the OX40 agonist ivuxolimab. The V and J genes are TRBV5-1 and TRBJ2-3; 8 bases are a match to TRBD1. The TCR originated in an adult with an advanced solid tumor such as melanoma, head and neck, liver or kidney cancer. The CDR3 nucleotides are TGCGCCAGCAGCTTGGGGACAGGGTCGACAGCAGATACGCAGTATTTT. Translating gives CASSLGTGSTADTQYF.